Sequencing of this T cell receptor (beta chain) was carried out in a study of glioma-infiltrating T cells after dendritic cell vaccination. CDR1 and CDR2 (germline): LNHDA, SQIVND (reference sequence). The trim removed 5 bases at V and 3 bases at J, leaving 7 bases unmatched. The CDR3 extends over 15 amino acids. This clone showed up just a few times. Produced via immunoSEQ multiplex PCR; TCRdb's table is partial and in-frame only. The table has about 58,000 clones, about four fifths seen once; the top ten hold approximately 15%. Documented time point: after dendritic cell vaccination, including at tumor progression/relapse.

The receptor's source is a human donor with glioblastoma. The rearrangement joins TRBV19 to TRBJ2-1; 7 positions match TRBD1. Material: blood, obtained after dendritic cell vaccination. The CDR3 DNA reads TGTGCCAGTAGTTTACTGGGACAGATCTACAATGAGCAGTTCTTC. Protein: CASSLLGQIYNEQFF. Full variable domain (missing parts from reference TRBV19 and TRBJ2-1): DGGITQSPKYLFRKEGQNVTLSCEQNLNHDAMYWYRQDPGQGLRLIYYSQIVNDFQKGDIAEGYSVSREKKESFPLTVTSAQKNPTAFYLCASSLLGQIYNEQFFGPGTRLTVL.